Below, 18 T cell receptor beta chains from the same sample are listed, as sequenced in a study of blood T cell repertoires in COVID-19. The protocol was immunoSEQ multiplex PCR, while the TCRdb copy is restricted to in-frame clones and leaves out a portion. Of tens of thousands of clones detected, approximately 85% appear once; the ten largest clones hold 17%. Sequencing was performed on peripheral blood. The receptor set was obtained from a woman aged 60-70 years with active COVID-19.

The CDR3 bases are TGTGCCAGTGGGACAGTGAATTCACCCCTCCACTTT. Amino acid sequence: CASGTVNSPLHF. The chain joins TRBV3-1 (or the pseudogene TRBV3-2) to TRBJ1-6; 7 nucleotides line up with TRBD1. Trimming took 9 bases from V and 7 from J; bases not matched to a gene: 3. Germline lookup yields CDR1 LGHDT and CDR2 YNNKEL (reference sequence). This CDR3 spans 12 amino acids.

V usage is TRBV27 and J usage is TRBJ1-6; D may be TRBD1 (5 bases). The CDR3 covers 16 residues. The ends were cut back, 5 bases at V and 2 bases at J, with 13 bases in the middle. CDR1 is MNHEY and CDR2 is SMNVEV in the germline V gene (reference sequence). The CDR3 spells CASSPALTAYNSPLHF. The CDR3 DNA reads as TGTGCCAGCAGTCCTGCCCTGACAGCCTATAATTCACCCCTCCACTTT.

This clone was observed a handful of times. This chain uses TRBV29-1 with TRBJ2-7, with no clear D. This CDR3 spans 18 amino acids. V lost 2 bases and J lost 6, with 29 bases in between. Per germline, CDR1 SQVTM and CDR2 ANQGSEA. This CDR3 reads CSVESSVLGEIGAGEQYF. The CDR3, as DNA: TGCAGCGTTGAATCGAGCGTCCTAGGTGAGATTGGAGCCGGCGAGCAGTACTTC.

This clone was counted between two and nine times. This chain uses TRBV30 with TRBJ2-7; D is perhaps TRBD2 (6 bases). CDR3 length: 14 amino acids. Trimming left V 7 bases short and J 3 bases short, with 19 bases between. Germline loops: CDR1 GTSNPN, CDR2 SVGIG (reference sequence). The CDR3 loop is CAYRRGGSNYEQYF. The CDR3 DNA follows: TGTGCCTACCGGAGGGGTGGATCGAACTACGAGCAGTACTTC.

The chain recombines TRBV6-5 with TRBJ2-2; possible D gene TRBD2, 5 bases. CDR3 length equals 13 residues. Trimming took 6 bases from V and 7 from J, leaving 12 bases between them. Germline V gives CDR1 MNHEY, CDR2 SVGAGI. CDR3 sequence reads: CASSSLEGGELFF. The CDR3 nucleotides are TGTGCCAGCAGCTCCCTTGAGGGCGGGGAGCTGTTTTTT.

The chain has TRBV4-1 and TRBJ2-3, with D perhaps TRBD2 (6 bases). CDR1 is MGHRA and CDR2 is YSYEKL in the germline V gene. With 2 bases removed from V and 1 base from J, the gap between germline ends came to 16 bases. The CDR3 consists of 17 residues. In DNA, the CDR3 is TGCGCCAGCAGCCAAAGTAGCTCGGCTAGCGGCACAGATACGCAGTATTTT. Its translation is CASSQSSSASGTDTQYF.

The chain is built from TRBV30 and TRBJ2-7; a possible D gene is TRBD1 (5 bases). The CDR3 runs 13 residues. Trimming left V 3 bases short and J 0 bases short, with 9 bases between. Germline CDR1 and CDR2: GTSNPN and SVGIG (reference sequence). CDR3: CAWSDRPSYEQYF. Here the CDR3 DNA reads TGTGCCTGGAGCGACAGACCCTCCTACGAGCAGTACTTC.

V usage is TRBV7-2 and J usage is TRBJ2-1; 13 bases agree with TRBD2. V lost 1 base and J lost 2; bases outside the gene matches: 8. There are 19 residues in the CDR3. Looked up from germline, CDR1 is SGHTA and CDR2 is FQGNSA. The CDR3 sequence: CASSLVGTSGIGAYNEQFF. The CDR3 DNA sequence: TGTGCCAGCAGCTTAGTGGGGACTAGCGGGATCGGGGCCTACAATGAGCAGTTCTTC.

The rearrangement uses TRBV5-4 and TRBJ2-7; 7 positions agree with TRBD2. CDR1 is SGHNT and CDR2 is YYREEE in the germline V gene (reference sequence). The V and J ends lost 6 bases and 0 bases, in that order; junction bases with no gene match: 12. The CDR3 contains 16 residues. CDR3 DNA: TGTGCCAGCACCCGCTTCATCGGGGGGAACTCCTACGAGCAGTACTTC. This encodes CASTRFIGGNSYEQYF. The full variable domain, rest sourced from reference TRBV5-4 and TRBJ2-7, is ETGVTQSPTHLIKTRGQQVTLRCSSQSGHNTVSWYQQALGQGPQFIFQYYREEENGRGNFPPRFSGLQFPNYSSELNVNALELDDSALYLCASTRFIGGNSYEQYFGPGTRLTVT.

DNA of the CDR3: TGTGCCAGTAGTCGGGGGGGCCAGTCCTACAATGAGCAGTTCTTC. It encodes CASSRGGQSYNEQFF. The V call is TRBV19, the J call TRBJ2-1, with TRBD2 matching 8 bases. The CDR3 loop spans 15 amino acids. Germline V gene data show CDR1 as LNHDA and CDR2 as SQIVND (reference sequence). V gave up 5 bases and J gave up 1 base; unmatched junction bases: 4.

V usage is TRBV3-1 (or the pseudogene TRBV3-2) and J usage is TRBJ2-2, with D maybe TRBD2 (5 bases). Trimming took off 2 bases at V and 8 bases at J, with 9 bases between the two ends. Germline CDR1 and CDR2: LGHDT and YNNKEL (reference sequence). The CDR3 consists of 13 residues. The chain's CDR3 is CASSQLEDGELFF. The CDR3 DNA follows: TGTGCCAGCAGCCAACTGGAGGATGGGGAGCTGTTTTTT.

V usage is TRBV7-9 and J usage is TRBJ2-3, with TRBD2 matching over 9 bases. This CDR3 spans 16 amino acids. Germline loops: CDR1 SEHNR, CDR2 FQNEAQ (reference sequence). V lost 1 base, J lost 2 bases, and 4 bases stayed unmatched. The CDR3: CASSLGLAGYTDTQYF. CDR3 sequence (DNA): TGTGCCAGCAGCTTAGGGCTAGCGGGGTACACAGATACGCAGTATTTT.

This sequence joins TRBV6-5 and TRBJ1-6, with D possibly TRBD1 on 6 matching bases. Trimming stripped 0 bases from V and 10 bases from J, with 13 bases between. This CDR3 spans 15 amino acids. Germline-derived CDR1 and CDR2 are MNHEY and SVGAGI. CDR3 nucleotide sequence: TGTGCCAGCAGTTACTCGGGGGCTTGGGGGTCACCCCTCCACTTT. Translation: CASSYSGAWGSPLHF.

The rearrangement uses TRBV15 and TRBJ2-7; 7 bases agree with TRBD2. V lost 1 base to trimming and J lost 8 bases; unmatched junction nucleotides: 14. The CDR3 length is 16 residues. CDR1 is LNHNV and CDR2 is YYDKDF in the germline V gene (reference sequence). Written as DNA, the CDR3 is TGTGCCACCAGCAGAGGGGCGGGGGACTACCTTTCGAAGCAGTACTTC. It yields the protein CATSRGAGDYLSKQYF. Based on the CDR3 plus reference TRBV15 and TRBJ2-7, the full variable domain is DAMVIQNPRYQVTQFGKPVTLSCSQTLNHNVMYWYQQKSSQAPKLLFHYYDKDFNNEADTPDNFQSRRPNTSFCFLDIRSPGLGDTAMYLCATSRGAGDYLSKQYFGPGTRLTVT.

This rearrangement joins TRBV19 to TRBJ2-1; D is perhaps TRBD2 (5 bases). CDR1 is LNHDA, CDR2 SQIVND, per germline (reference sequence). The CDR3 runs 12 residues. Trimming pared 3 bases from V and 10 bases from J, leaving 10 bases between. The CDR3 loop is CASSIRSGEQFF. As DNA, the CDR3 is TGTGCCAGTAGTATTCGGAGCGGCGAGCAGTTCTTC.

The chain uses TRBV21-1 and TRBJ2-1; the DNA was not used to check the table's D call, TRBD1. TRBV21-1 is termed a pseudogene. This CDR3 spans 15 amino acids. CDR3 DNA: TGTGCCAGAACAGAACCCGGGACAGACAACAATGAGCAGTTCTTC. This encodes CARTEPGTDNNEQFF.

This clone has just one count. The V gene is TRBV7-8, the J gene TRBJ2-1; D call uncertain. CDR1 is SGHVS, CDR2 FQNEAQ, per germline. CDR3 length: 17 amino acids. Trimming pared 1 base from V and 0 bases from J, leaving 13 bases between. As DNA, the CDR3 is TGTGCCAGCAGCTTAGTCGGTTGGAGAAGCTCCTACAATGAGCAGTTCTTC. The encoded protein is CASSLVGWRSSYNEQFF.

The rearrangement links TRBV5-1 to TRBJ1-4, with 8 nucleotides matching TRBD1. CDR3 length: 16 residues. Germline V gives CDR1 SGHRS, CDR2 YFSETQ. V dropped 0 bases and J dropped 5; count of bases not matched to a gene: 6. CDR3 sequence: CASSLGQGQLNEKLFF. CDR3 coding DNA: TGCGCCAGCAGCTTGGGACAGGGGCAACTCAATGAAAAACTGTTTTTT.